Described below is a single T cell receptor beta chain sequence and its context. What it binds is unknown. This sample was taken from a study of T cell responses to AZD1222 COVID-19 vaccine. Study-wide results and limits: Clonal diversity was possibly underestimated; the donors were predominantly white British and more often female. Spike-specific TCR breadth and depth went up after people got two AZD1222 doses. Seropositive status at baseline applied to only a handful of AZD1222 recipients.

V lost 2 bases to trimming and J lost 3 bases; unmatched junction nucleotides: 11. The germline V gene has CDR1 MNHEY and CDR2 SMNVEV (reference sequence). The CDR3 covers 17 residues. Some clones are missing from TCRdb's copy, which holds only in-frame ones; the method was immunoSEQ multiplex PCR. The sample comprises fewer than 100,000 clones, about 88% of which are singletons, and under 25% rests with the top ten. This specimen consisted of peripheral blood, obtained on day 0 of AZD1222 vaccination. The chain uses TRBV27 and TRBJ2-7, with TRBD2 matching over 9 bases. The receptor's source is an adult in good health. CDR3 nucleotides: TGTGCCAGCAGTTTAGCCCGGGAGGTAGCGGGGGTCTACGAGCAGTACTTC. It encodes CASSLAREVAGVYEQYF.